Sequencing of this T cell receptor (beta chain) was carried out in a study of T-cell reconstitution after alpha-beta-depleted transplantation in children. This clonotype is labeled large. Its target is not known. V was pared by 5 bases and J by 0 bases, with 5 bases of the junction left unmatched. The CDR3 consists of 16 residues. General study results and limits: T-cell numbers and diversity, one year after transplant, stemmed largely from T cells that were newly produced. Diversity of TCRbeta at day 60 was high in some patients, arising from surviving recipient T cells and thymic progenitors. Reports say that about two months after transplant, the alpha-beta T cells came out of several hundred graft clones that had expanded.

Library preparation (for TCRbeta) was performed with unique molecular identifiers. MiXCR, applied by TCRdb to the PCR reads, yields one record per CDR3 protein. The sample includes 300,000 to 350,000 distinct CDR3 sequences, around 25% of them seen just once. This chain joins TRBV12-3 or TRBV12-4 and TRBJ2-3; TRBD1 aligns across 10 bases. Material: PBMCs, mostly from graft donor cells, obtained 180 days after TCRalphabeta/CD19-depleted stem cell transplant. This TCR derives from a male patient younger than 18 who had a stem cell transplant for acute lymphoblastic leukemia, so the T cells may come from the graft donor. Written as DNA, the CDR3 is TGTGCCAGCAGTCCCCGGGACAGGGGAAGCACAGATACGCAGTATTTT. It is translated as CASSPRDRGSTDTQYF.